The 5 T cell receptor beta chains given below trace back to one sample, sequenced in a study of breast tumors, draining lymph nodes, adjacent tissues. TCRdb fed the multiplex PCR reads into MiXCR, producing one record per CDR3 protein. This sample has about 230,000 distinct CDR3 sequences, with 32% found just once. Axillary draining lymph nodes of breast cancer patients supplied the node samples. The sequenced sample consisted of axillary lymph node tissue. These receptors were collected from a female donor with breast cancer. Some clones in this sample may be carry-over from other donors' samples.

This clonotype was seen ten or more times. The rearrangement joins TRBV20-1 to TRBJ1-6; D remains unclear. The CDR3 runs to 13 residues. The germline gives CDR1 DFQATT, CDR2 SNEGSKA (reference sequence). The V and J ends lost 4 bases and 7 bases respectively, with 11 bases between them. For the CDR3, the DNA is TGCAGTGCTATCCGGCCGGAGAATTCACCCCTCCACTTT. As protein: CSAIRPENSPLHF.

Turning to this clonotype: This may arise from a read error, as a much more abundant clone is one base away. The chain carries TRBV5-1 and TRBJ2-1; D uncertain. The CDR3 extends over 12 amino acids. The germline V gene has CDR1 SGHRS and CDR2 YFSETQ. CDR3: CASSLEGNERFF. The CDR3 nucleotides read TGCGCCAGCAGCTTGGAAGGCAATGAGCGGTTCTTC. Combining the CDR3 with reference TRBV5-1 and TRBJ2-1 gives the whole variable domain KAGVTQTPRYLIKTRGQQVTLSCSPISGHRSVSWYQQTPGQGLQFLFEYFSETQRNKGNFPGRFSGRQFSNSRSEMNVSTLELGDSALYLCASSLEGNERFFGPGTRLTVL.

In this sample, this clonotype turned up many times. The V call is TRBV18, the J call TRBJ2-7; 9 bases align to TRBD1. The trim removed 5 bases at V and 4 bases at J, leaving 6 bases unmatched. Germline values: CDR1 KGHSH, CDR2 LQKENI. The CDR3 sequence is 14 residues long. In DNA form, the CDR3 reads TGTGCCAGCTCATTGGGGACAGGGACGTACGAGCAGTACTTC. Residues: CASSLGTGTYEQYF.

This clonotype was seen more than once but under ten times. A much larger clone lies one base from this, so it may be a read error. CDR3 sequence: CSARASWGRANEQFF. CDR3 nucleotides: TGCAGTGCTAGAGCCTCGTGGGGAAGGGCCAATGAGCAGTTCTTC. The gene calls are TRBV20-1 and TRBJ2-1; D remains ambiguous. Germline V gene lookup returns CDR1 DFQATT and CDR2 SNEGSKA (reference sequence). V dropped 1 base and J dropped 6 bases, with 16 bases sitting between them. The CDR3 is 15 residues long.

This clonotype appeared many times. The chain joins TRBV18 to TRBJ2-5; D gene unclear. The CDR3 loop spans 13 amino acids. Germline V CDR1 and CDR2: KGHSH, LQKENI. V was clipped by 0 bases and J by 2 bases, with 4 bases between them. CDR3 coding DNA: TGTGCCAGCTCACCACCGGCACAAGAGACCCAGTACTTC. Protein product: CASSPPAQETQYF. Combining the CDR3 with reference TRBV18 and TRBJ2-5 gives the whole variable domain NAGVMQNPRHLVRRRGQEARLRCSPMKGHSHVYWYRQLPEEGLKFMVYLQKENIIDESGMPKERFSAEFPKEGPSILRIQQVVRGDSAAYFCASSPPAQETQYFGPGTRLLVL.